The 6 T cell receptor beta chains below come from one sample, sequenced in a study of Graves' ophthalmopathy and Graves' hyperthyroidism. The authors amplified TCR beta CDR3 regions from RNA transcripts. RT-PCR was first run with HTBI primers, then multiplex PCR in a second round. TCRdb re-derived calls from the multiplex PCR reads in MiXCR, one entry per CDR3 protein. The sample contains hundreds of thousands of distinct CDR3 sequences, 40% of which appear only once. The source material was peripheral blood. The receptors were sampled from an adult man with Graves' ophthalmopathy.

The V and J genes are TRBV9 and TRBJ1-3; D may be TRBD1 (5 bases). The CDR3 loop spans 18 amino acids. Germline V gives CDR1 SGDLS, CDR2 YYNGEE. V shed 3 bases and J shed 0 bases, with 19 bases lying between them. CDR3 protein: CASSGGILSPNSGNTIYF. The CDR3 bases are TGTGCCAGCAGCGGGGGGATCTTATCGCCCAACTCTGGAAACACCATATATTTT.

This clonotype was counted a single time. The rearrangement joins TRBV7-9 to TRBJ2-2, with TRBD1 matching 9 bases. This CDR3 has 11 residues. V shed 5 bases, J shed 13 bases, and the junction held 2 bases outside the gene matches. CDR1 is SEHNR and CDR2 is FQNEAQ in the germline V gene (reference sequence). The DNA of the CDR3 is TGTGCCAGCAGCAAGGGACAGGGGCTGTTTTTT. Protein product: CASSKGQGLFF.

This clonotype has more than one count but fewer than ten. This chain links TRBV5-1 with TRBJ1-1; D remains ambiguous. Germline CDR1 and CDR2: SGHRS and YFSETQ. The CDR3 extends over 14 amino acids. Trimming shortened V by 0 bases and J by 1 base, and 7 bases separated the two germline ends. CDR3 coding DNA: TGCGCCAGCAGCTTGGGGTCAGAGAACACTGAAGCTTTCTTT. Translation gives CASSLGSENTEAFF.

This rearrangement joins TRBV10-2 to TRBJ2-3, with D uncertain. CDR3 size: 13 residues. The V gene lost 2 bases and the J gene lost 5 bases, with 8 bases spanning the gap. Germline V gene data show CDR1 as WSHSY and CDR2 as SAAADI. CDR3 loop: CASSEVVRDTQYF. CDR3 sequence (DNA): TGCGCCAGCAGTGAGGTTGTAAGAGATACGCAGTATTTT.

The chain is built from TRBV25-1 and TRBJ1-2; D is possibly TRBD1 (5 bases). This CDR3 region has 12 residues. Germline V CDR1 and CDR2: MGHDK, SYGVNS. V gave up 6 bases and J gave up 12 bases, with 17 bases separating them. CDR3 sequence reads: CASSVRGLGNTF. The CDR3, as DNA: TGTGCCAGCAGCGTAAGGGGACTTGGAAACACCTTC.

As for this clonotype: The conserved phenylalanine or tryptophan normally closing the CDR3 is absent here, so this likely arose from a read error. The chain uses TRBV29-1 and TRBJ1-2, with D uncertain. Trimming removed 6 bases at V and 4 bases at J, with 21 bases between. CDR1 SQVTM and CDR2 ANQGSEA come from the germline V gene. This CDR3 spans 15 amino acids. The CDR3 sequence: CSVYSPPSWGYGYTS. In DNA, the CDR3 is TGCAGCGTGTATTCCCCACCGTCATGGGGCTATGGCTACACCTCC.